The T cell receptor beta chain described here comes from a study of cytomegalovirus exposure and HLA in healthy donors. The study, taken as a whole, reports: Associated with HLA alleles at 0.05 false discovery rate in a later analysis were 16,951 TCR beta sequences. Cytomegalovirus status was reportedly diagnosed by the classifier with high sensitivity and specificity.

Concerning this clone itself: Antigen: not known. This CDR3 is also generated by other DNA sequences in the sample.

PCR used 60 Vbeta primers and 13 Jbeta primers. Some clones are missing from TCRdb's copy, which holds only in-frame ones; the method was immunoSEQ multiplex PCR. This table holds about 140,000 clones, more than 60% found once. The sequence came from a woman aged 50 to 60 in good health and CMV-seropositive. Sequencing was performed on PBMCs.

CDR3 in amino acids: CASSLGQGTNYGYTF. The CDR3 nucleotides read TGCGCCAGCAGCTTAGGACAGGGGACTAACTATGGCTACACCTTC. The chain couples TRBV5-1 to TRBJ1-2, with 9 bases fitting TRBD1. Germline V gene sequence: CDR1 SGHRS, CDR2 YFSETQ. The CDR3 consists of 15 residues. The ends lost 2 bases at V and 0 bases at J; junction bases unmatched: 2.